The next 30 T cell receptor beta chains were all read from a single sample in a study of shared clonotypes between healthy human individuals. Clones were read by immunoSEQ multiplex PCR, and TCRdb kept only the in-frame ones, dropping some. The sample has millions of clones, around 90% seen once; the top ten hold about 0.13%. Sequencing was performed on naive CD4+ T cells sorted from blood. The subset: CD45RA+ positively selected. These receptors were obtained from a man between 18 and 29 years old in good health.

This chain's CDR3 is CASSPGQGASNGYTF. CDR3 bases: TGTGCCAGTAGTCCGGGACAGGGGGCGTCGAATGGCTACACCTTC. This chain joins TRBV19 and TRBJ1-2, with 12 bases aligning to TRBD1. The J segment lost 6 bases and the V segment lost 5 bases, leaving 7 bases of the junction unmatched. Germline CDR1 and CDR2: LNHDA and SQIVND (reference sequence). This CDR3 has 15 amino acids.

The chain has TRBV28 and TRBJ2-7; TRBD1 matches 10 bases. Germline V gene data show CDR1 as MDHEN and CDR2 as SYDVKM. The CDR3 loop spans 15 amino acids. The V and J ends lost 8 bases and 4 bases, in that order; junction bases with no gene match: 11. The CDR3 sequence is CASSPWGDRGYEQYF. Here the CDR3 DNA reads TGTGCCAGCTCGCCTTGGGGGGACAGGGGTTACGAGCAGTACTTC.

DNA of the CDR3: TGTGCCAGCAGGCAGGAGAGCGGGGCCAACGTCCTGACTTTC. This codes for CASRQESGANVLTF. The chain is built from TRBV2 and TRBJ2-6; D not certain. Trimming pared 6 bases from V and 4 bases from J, leaving 10 bases between. Germline CDR1 reads SNHLY; CDR2 reads FYNNEI. The length of the CDR3 is 14 residues. The whole variable domain, remainder taken from reference TRBV2 and TRBJ2-6, is EPEVTQTPSHQVTQMGQEVILRCVPISNHLYFYWYRQILGQKVEFLVSFYNNEISEKSEIFDDQFSVERPDGSNFTLKIRSTKLEDSAMYFCASRQESGANVLTFGAGSRLTVL.

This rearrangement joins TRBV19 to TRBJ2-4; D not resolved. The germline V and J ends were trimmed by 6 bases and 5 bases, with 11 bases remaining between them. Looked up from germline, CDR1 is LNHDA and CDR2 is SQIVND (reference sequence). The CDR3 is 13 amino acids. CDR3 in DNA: TGTGCCAGTAGAGCAGGACCTCAAAACATTCAGTACTTC. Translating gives CASRAGPQNIQYF.

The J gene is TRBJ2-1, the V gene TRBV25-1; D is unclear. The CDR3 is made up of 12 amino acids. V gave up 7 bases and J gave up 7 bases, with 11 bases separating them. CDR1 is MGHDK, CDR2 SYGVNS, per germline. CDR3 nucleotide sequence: TGTGCCAGCACCAACAGTGGGAATGAGCAGTTCTTC. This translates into CASTNSGNEQFF.

For the CDR3, the DNA is TGTGCCAGCAGCCTGGGACAGAACTTCAATCAGCCCCAGCATTTT. Its protein is CASSLGQNFNQPQHF. The V and J genes are TRBV9 and TRBJ1-5; 7 nucleotides match TRBD1. Germline trimming cut 4 bases from V and 3 bases from J; bases unmatched to any gene: 7. Germline lookup yields CDR1 SGDLS and CDR2 YYNGEE. The CDR3 runs 15 residues.

CDR3 coding DNA: TGTGCCACCACACCCCGGGACAGGGCCGAAAAACTGTTTTTT. Residues: CATTPRDRAEKLFF. The V and J genes are TRBV28 and TRBJ1-4; 9 positions match TRBD1. Germline V CDR1 and CDR2: MDHEN, SYDVKM. J gave up 8 bases and V 10 bases, and 11 bases lay outside the gene matches. The CDR3 consists of 14 residues.

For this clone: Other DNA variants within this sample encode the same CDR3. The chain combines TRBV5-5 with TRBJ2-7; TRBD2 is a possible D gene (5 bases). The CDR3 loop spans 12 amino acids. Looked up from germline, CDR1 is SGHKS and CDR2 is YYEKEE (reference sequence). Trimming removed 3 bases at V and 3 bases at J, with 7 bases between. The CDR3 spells CASSSGSYEQYF. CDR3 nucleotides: TGTGCCAGCAGCTCGGGAAGCTACGAGCAGTACTTC.

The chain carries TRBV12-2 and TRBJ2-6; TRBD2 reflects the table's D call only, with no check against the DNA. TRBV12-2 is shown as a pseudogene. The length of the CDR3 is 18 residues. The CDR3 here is CASRSRTSGRVGANVLTF. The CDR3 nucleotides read TGTGCAAGTCGCTCTAGGACTAGCGGGAGGGTTGGGGCCAACGTCCTGACTTTC.

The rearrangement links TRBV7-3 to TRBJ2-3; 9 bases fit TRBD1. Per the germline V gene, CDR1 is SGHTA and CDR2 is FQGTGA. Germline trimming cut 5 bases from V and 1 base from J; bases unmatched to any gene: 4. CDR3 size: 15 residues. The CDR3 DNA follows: TGTGCCAGCAGCACAGGGGGCCCTGGCACAGATACGCAGTATTTT. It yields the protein CASSTGGPGTDTQYF.

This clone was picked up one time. The CDR3 loop reads CASSELQTDTQYF. The CDR3 DNA is TGTGCCAGCAGTGAACTCCAGACAGATACGCAGTATTTT. The rearrangement uses TRBV6-1 and TRBJ2-3; D is uncertain. The length of the CDR3 is 13 residues. Per germline, CDR1 MNHNS and CDR2 SASEGT. V was shortened by 2 bases and J by 3 bases, with 6 bases between the two germline ends.

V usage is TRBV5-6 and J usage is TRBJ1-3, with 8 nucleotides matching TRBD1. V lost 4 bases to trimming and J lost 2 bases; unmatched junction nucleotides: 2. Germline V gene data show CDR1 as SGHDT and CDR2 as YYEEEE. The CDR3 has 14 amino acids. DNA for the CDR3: TGTGCCAGCAGCAAGACAGGGGCTGGAAACACCATATATTTT. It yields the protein CASSKTGAGNTIYF.

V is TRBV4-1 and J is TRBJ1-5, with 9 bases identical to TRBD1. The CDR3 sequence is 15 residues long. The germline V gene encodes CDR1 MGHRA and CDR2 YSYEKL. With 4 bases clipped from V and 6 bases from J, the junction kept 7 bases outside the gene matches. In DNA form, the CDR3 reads TGCGCCAGCAGCCCGACCGGGACAGGGAGTCAGCCCCAGCATTTT. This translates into CASSPTGTGSQPQHF.

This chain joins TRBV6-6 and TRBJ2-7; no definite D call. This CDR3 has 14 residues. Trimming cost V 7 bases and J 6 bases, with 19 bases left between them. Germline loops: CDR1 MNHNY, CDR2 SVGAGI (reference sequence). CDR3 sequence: CASNPEPVRVEQYF. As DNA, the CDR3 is TGTGCCAGCAATCCGGAACCAGTTCGGGTCGAGCAGTACTTC.

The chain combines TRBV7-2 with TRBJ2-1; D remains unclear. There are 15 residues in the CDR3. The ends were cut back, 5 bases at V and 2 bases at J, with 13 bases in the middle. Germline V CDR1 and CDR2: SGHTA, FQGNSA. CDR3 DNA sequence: TGTGCCAGCAGCCATGGATCAGAACCCTACAATGAGCAGTTCTTC. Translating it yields CASSHGSEPYNEQFF.

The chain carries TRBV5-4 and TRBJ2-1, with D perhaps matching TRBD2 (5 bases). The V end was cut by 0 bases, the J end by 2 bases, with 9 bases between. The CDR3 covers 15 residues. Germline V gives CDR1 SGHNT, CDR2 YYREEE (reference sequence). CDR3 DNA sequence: TGTGCCAGCAGCTTGGTGGTCGGGGCCTACAATGAGCAGTTCTTC. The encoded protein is CASSLVVGAYNEQFF. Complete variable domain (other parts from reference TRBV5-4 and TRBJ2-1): ETGVTQSPTHLIKTRGQQVTLRCSSQSGHNTVSWYQQALGQGPQFIFQYYREEENGRGNFPPRFSGLQFPNYSSELNVNALELDDSALYLCASSLVVGAYNEQFFGPGTRLTVL.

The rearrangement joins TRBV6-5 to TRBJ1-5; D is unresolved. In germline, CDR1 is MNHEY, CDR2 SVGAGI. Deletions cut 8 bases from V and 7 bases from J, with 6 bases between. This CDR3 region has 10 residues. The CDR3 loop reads CASGEQPQHF. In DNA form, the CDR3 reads TGTGCCAGCGGGGAACAGCCCCAGCATTTT.

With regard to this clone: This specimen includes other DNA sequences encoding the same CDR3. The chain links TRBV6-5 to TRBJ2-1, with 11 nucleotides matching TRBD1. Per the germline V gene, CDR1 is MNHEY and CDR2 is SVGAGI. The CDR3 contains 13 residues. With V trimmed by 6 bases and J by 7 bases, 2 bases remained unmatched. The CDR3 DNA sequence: TGTGCCAGCAGACGGGACAGGGGGAATGAGCAGTTCTTC. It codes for CASRRDRGNEQFF.

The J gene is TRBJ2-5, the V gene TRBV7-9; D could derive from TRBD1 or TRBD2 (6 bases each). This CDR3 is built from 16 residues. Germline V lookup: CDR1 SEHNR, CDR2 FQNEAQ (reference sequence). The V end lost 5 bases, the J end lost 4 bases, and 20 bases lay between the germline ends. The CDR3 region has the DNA TGTGCCAGCAGCCGGGGGCTCGGGGGTGTCTCAGAGACCCAGTACTTC. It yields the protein CASSRGLGGVSETQYF.

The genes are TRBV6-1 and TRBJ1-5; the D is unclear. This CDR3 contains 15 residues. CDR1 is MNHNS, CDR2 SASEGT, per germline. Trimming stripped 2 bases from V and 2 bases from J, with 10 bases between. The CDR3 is CASSEWGGGNQPQHF. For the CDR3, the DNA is TGTGCCAGCAGTGAATGGGGAGGCGGCAATCAGCCCCAGCATTTT.

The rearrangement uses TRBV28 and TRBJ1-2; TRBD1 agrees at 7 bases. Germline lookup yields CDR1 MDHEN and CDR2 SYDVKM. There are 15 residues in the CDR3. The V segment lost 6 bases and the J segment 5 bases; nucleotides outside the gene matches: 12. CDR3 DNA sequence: TGTGCCAGCAGAACGCCAAGACAGGGCCATTATGGCTACACCTTC. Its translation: CASRTPRQGHYGYTF.

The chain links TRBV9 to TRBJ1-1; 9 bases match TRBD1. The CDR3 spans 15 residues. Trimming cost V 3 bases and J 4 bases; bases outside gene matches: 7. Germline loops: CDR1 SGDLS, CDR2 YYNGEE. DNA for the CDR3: TGTGCCAGCAGCGCAGAGGACAGGGGAACCACTGAAGCTTTCTTT. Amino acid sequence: CASSAEDRGTTEAFF. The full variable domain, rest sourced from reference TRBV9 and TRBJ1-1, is DSGVTQTPKHLITATGQRVTLRCSPRSGDLSVYWYQQSLDQGLQFLIQYYNGEERAKGNILERFSAQQFPDLHSELNLSSLELGDSALYFCASSAEDRGTTEAFFGQGTRLTVV.

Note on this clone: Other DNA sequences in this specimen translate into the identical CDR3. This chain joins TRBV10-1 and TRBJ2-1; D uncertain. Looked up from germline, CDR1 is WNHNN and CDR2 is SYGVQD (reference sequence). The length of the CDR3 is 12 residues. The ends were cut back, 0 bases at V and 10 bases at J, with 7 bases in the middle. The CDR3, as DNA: TGCGCCAGCAGTGAGTCGGGTAACGAGCAGTTCTTC. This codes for CASSESGNEQFF.

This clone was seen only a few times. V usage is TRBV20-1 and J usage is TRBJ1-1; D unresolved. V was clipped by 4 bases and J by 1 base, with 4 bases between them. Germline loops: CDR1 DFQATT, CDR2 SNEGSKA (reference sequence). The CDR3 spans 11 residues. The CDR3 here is CSAKKNTEAFF. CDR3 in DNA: TGCAGTGCTAAAAAGAACACTGAAGCTTTCTTT.

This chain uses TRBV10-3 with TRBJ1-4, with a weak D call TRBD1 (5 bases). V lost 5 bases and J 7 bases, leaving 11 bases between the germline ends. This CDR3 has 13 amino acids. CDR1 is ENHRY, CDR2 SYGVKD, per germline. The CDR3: CAISSGGTEKLFF. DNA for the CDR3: TGTGCCATCAGTTCGGGAGGGACTGAAAAACTGTTTTTT.

The CDR3 sequence: CASSVGRDYPAAYNEQFF. DNA of the CDR3: TGTGCCAGCAGCGTAGGCCGGGACTACCCTGCCGCCTACAATGAGCAGTTCTTC. The rearrangement links TRBV9 to TRBJ2-1, with 7 bases identical to TRBD2. The CDR3 totals 18 residues. The J segment lost 2 bases and the V segment lost 0 bases, leaving 11 bases of the junction unmatched. CDR1 and CDR2 (germline): SGDLS, YYNGEE.

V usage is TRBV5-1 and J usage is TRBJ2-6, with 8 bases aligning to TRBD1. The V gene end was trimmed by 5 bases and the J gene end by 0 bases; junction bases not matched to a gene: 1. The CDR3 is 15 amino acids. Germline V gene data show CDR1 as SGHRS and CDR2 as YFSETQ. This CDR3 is CASRQGGSGANVLTF. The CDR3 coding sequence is TGCGCCAGCAGACAGGGGGGCTCTGGGGCCAACGTCCTGACTTTC.

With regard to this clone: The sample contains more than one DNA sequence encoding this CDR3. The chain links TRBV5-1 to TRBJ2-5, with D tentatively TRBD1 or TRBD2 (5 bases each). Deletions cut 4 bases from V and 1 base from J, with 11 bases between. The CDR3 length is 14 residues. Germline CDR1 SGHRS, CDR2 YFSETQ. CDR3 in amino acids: CASSQRGAQETQYF. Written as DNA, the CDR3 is TGCGCCAGCAGCCAGAGAGGGGCCCAAGAGACCCAGTACTTC. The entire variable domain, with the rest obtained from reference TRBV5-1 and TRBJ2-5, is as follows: KAGVTQTPRYLIKTRGQQVTLSCSPISGHRSVSWYQQTPGQGLQFLFEYFSETQRNKGNFPGRFSGRQFSNSRSEMNVSTLELGDSALYLCASSQRGAQETQYFGPGTRLLVL.

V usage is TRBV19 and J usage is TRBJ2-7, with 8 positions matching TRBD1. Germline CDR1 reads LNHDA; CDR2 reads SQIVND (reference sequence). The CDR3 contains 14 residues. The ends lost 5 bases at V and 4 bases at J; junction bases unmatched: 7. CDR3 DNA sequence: TGTGCCAGTAGTTACCCGGGACAGGTATACGAGCAGTACTTC. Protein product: CASSYPGQVYEQYF.

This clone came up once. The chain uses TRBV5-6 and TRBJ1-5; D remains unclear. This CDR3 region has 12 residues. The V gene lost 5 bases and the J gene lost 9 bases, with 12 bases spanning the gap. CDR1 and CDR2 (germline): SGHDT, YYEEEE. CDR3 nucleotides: TGTGCCAGCAGTTTTTTGACGGGGCCCCAGCATTTT. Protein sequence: CASSFLTGPQHF.